Listed here are 21 T cell receptor beta chains from one sample, sequenced in a study of cytomegalovirus exposure and HLA in healthy donors. Primers for the PCR totalled 60 Vbeta and 13 Jbeta. Measured with immunoSEQ multiplex PCR; TCRdb has only the in-frame clones, and not every one. Among 180,000 or so clones listed, 70% to 90% were seen once. Sequenced: PBMCs. The receptors stem from a man younger than 35 in good health and CMV-seropositive.

V gene TRBV6-1 combines with J gene TRBJ1-1; TRBD1 is a possible D gene (6 bases). This CDR3 spans 14 amino acids. The V end lost 5 bases, the J end lost 1 base, and 11 bases lay between the germline ends. Germline CDR1 MNHNS, CDR2 SASEGT. The CDR3 DNA follows: TGTGCCAGCAGTCACGACAGGTCGAACACTGAAGCTTTCTTT. Protein product: CASSHDRSNTEAFF.

This chain joins TRBV19 and TRBJ2-7; TRBD1 agrees at 7 bases. Losses at the gene ends were 7 bases for V and 0 bases for J; bases not matched to a gene: 6. The germline V gene encodes CDR1 LNHDA and CDR2 SQIVND (reference sequence). This CDR3 comprises 14 residues. The CDR3 nucleotides are TGTGCCAGTACCGTGACAGGGAGCTCCTACGAGCAGTACTTC. Its protein is CASTVTGSSYEQYF.

This chain joins TRBV5-6 and TRBJ2-7, with 13 bases matching TRBD2. V was clipped by 5 bases and J by 1 base; unmatched bases: 9. Germline CDR1 reads SGHDT; CDR2 reads YYEEEE. The CDR3 loop spans 17 amino acids. CDR3 bases: TGTGCCAGCAGATCCACTAGCGGGGGGGCCGGATCCTACGAGCAGTACTTC. Translated, it gives CASRSTSGGAGSYEQYF.

The chain carries TRBV6-5 and TRBJ2-1, with D unclear. V lost 4 bases and J lost 1, with 5 bases in between. Germline V CDR1 and CDR2: MNHEY, SVGAGI. The CDR3 consists of 13 residues. In DNA form, the CDR3 reads TGTGCCAGCAGTTCCCTTTCCTACAATGAGCAGTTCTTC. This gives the protein CASSSLSYNEQFF.

The V call is TRBV19, the J call TRBJ2-3, with a weak D call TRBD1 (6 bases). The V end lost 6 bases, the J end lost 0 bases, and 13 bases lay between the germline ends. The V gene's germline CDR1 is LNHDA and CDR2 SQIVND (reference sequence). CDR3 length: 15 residues. CDR3 residues: CASRGWGPSTDTQYF. In DNA, the CDR3 is TGTGCCAGTAGGGGGTGGGGGCCTAGCACAGATACGCAGTATTTT.

This clone was detected only once. V and J are TRBV9 and TRBJ2-3; 10 nucleotides line up with TRBD1. The CDR3 runs to 17 residues. Germline loops: CDR1 SGDLS, CDR2 YYNGEE. Unmatched junction bases numbered 11, after V lost 3 bases and J lost 4 bases. The CDR3 here is CASSEWPGQGIPDTQYF. Here the CDR3 DNA reads TGTGCCAGCAGCGAGTGGCCGGGACAGGGGATCCCAGATACGCAGTATTTT.

The V gene is TRBV7-8, the J gene TRBJ2-3, with D maybe TRBD2 (7 bases). Germline-derived CDR1 and CDR2 are SGHVS and FQNEAQ. The CDR3 has 17 amino acids. Trimming stripped 0 bases from V and 4 bases from J, with 17 bases between. The CDR3 DNA is TGTGCCAGCAGCTTAGCGTCGGTGGGGGGGCCTCCAGATACGCAGTATTTT. It is translated as CASSLASVGGPPDTQYF.

This chain uses TRBV6-5 with TRBJ1-5; 9 nucleotides match TRBD1. Per the germline V gene, CDR1 is MNHEY and CDR2 is SVGAGI. The CDR3 totals 14 residues. V gave up 5 bases and J gave up 7 bases; unmatched junction bases: 6. CDR3 nucleotides: TGTGCCAGCAGTCCGACAGGGGGGTTCCAGCCCCAGCATTTT. It yields the protein CASSPTGGFQPQHF.

V gene TRBV5-1 combines with J gene TRBJ1-2, with TRBD1 matching 7 bases. The junction had 12 bases not matched to a gene; V was cut back by 4 bases and J by 0 bases. Germline CDR1 reads SGHRS; CDR2 reads YFSETQ. This CDR3 spans 17 amino acids. The chain's CDR3 is CASSPQDRTQSNYGYTF. The CDR3 DNA follows: TGCGCCAGCAGCCCTCAGGACAGGACTCAGTCTAACTATGGCTACACCTTC.

The rearrangement uses TRBV12-2 and TRBJ1-5; no check of the table's D call, TRBD1, against the DNA was made. TRBV12-2 is a documented pseudogene. CDR3 length: 17 residues. CDR3 amino acids: CASRITGTGGYDQPQHF. CDR3 DNA sequence: TGTGCAAGTCGGATCACCGGGACAGGGGGATATGATCAGCCCCAGCATTTT.

The chain combines TRBV6-4 with TRBJ1-1; TRBD1 agrees at 7 bases. V was clipped by 6 bases and J by 7 bases; unmatched bases: 23. Per the germline V gene, CDR1 is MRHNA and CDR2 is SNTAGT. The CDR3 consists of 18 residues. CDR3 amino acids: CASSQRAGTSLGDSEAFF. The CDR3 DNA sequence: TGTGCCAGCAGCCAAAGGGCCGGTACTAGTCTGGGGGACAGTGAAGCTTTCTTT.

The chain employs TRBV28 and TRBJ1-2, with 8 bases matching TRBD1. The V gene's germline CDR1 is MDHEN and CDR2 SYDVKM. The trim removed 5 bases at V and 3 bases at J, leaving 5 bases unmatched. This CDR3 contains 14 residues. The CDR3 region has the DNA TGTGCCAGCAGTGGGACAGGCGACTACTATGGCTACACCTTC. Translated, it gives CASSGTGDYYGYTF.

The CDR3 DNA is TGTGCCAGCAGCGACGAAGACAGGGGAGGCAAAAACATTCAGTACTTC. Encoded protein: CASSDEDRGGKNIQYF. This chain uses TRBV7-9 with TRBJ2-4; TRBD1 agrees at 8 bases. Germline CDR1 and CDR2: SEHNR and FQNEAQ (reference sequence). CDR3 length: 16 amino acids. V shed 5 bases, J shed 3 bases, and the junction held 9 bases outside the gene matches.

The sample holds a few counts of this clone. The gene calls are TRBV5-4 and TRBJ2-7, with D tentatively TRBD1 (6 bases). Trimming shortened V by 4 bases and J by 3 bases, and 17 bases separated the two germline ends. This CDR3 is 15 amino acids long. Looked up from germline, CDR1 is SGHNT and CDR2 is YYREEE (reference sequence). The CDR3: CASSPDSVPGYEQYF. The CDR3 nucleotides read TGTGCCAGCAGCCCGGACAGCGTTCCCGGCTACGAGCAGTACTTC.

The rearrangement uses TRBV29-1 and TRBJ2-7; D is undetermined. CDR3 length: 13 residues. Germline V lookup: CDR1 SQVTM, CDR2 ANQGSEA. Trimming stripped 0 bases from V and 0 bases from J, with 6 bases between. The CDR3 bases are TGCAGCGTTGAAGATCCGGTCTCCTACGAGCAGTACTTC. This translates into CSVEDPVSYEQYF.

V is TRBV10-3 and J is TRBJ2-7; 10 bases fit TRBD2. Germline V lookup: CDR1 ENHRY, CDR2 SYGVKD. J was trimmed by 6 bases and V by 6 bases; bases with no gene match: 14. This CDR3 is built from 16 residues. CDR3 nucleotides: TGTGCCATCAGGGCTAGCGGGGGATCCCAATGGGGCGAGCAGTACTTC. As protein: CAIRASGGSQWGEQYF.

J is TRBJ1-2 and V is TRBV23-1, with 8 bases fitting TRBD1. TRBV23-1 has ORF status, its function being uncertain. The J segment lost 3 bases and the V segment lost 2 bases, leaving 8 bases of the junction unmatched. This CDR3 is 16 amino acids long. The CDR3 DNA sequence: TGCGCCAGCAGTCAAAAGGGACAGGTTGCTTACTATGGCTACACCTTC. Protein: CASSQKGQVAYYGYTF.

This clone has a single count. The V call is TRBV19, the J call TRBJ2-4; tentative D call: TRBD1 (5 bases). CDR3 length: 14 amino acids. Germline CDR1 and CDR2: LNHDA and SQIVND (reference sequence). V lost 3 bases and J lost 6, with 12 bases in between. The CDR3 DNA sequence: TGTGCCAGTAGTATTGTACAGGACCGAAACATTCAGTACTTC. Amino acids: CASSIVQDRNIQYF.

This clone occurred once. The V call is TRBV4-1, the J call TRBJ2-5, with a tentative D call TRBD1 (6 bases). The CDR3 has 14 amino acids. The germline gives CDR1 MGHRA, CDR2 YSYEKL. Trimming removed 4 bases from V and 9 bases from J, with 18 bases in between. The CDR3 loop reads CASSPRWGLGPQYF. CDR3 bases: TGCGCCAGCAGCCCCAGGTGGGGGCTGGGACCCCAGTACTTC.

This clone turned up a few times. V and J are TRBV4-3 and TRBJ2-1; possible D gene TRBD1, 5 bases. CDR1 LGHNA and CDR2 YSLEER come from the germline V gene. Trimming cost V 0 bases and J 1 base, with 10 bases left between them. CDR3 length equals 16 residues. The CDR3 DNA is TGCGCCAGCAGCCAAGATTCGGCAGGGTCCTACAATGAGCAGTTCTTC. It yields the protein CASSQDSAGSYNEQFF.

The chain joins TRBV11-2 to TRBJ1-6, with D uncertain. Trimming shortened V by 3 bases and J by 5 bases, and 8 bases separated the two germline ends. CDR1 and CDR2 (germline): SGHAT, FQNNGV. The CDR3 sequence is 14 residues long. The CDR3 DNA sequence: TGTGCCAGCAGCTTGGGAGCGGATAATTCACCCCTCCACTTT. Amino acid sequence: CASSLGADNSPLHF.